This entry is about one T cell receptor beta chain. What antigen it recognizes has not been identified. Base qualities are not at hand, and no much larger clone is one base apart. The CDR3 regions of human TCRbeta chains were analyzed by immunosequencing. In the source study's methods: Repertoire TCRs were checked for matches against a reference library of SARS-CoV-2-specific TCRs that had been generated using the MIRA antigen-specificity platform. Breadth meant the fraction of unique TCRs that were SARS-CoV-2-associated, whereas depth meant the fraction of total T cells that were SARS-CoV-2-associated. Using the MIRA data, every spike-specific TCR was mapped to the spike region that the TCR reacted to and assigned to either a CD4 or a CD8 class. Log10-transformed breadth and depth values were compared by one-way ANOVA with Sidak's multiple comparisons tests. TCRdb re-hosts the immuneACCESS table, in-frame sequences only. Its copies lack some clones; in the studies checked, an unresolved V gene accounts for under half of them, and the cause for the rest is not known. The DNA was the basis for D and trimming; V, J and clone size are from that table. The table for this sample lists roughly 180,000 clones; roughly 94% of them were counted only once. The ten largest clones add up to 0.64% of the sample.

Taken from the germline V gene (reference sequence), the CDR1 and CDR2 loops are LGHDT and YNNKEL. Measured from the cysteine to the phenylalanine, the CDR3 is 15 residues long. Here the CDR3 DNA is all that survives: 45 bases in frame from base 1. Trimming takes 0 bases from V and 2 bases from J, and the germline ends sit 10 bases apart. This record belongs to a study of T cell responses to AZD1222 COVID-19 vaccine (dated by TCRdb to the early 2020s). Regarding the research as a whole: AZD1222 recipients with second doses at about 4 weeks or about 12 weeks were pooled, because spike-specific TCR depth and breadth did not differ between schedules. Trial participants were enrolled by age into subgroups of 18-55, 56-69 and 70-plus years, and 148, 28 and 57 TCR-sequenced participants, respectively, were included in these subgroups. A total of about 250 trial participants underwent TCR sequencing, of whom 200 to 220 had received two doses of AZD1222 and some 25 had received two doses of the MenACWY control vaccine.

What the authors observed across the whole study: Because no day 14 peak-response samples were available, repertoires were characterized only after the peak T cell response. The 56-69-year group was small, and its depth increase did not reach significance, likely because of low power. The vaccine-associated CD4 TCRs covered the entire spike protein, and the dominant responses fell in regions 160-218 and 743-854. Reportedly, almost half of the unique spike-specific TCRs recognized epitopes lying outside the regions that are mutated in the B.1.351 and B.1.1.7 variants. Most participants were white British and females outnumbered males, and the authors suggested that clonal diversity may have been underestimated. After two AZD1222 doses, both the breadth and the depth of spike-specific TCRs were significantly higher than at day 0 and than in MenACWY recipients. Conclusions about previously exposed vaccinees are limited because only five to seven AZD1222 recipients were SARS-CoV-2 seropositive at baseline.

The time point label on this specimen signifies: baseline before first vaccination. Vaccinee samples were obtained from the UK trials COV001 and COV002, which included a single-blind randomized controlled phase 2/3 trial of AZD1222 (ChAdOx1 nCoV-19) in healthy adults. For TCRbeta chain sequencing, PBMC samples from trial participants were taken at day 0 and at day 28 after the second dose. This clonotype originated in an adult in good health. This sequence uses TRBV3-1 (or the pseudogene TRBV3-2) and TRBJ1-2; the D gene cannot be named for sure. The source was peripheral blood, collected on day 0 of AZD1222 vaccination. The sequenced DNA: TGTGCCAGCAGCCAAGATCAGATCAGGAACTATGGCTACACCTTC. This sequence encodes CASSQDQIRNYGYTF.